This T cell receptor (beta chain) was sequenced during a study of shared clonotypes between healthy human individuals. Regarding the study as a whole: Richness estimates generally favored naive over memory subsets. Rarefaction exposed incomplete sorted-subset sequencing despite large depth.

It was into CD45RA+ naive and CD45RA-negative memory subsets that the CD4+ cells were split. The method was immunoSEQ multiplex PCR; TCRdb's version includes in-frame clones alone and lacks a portion of them. The sample holds some 1 million clones, around 75% seen once. Comments on this clone: What it binds is unknown. The sample contains more than one DNA sequence encoding this CDR3.

Specimen: memory CD4+ T cells sorted from blood. Sample subset: CD45RA-negative fraction. The TCR comes from a man aged 18 to 30 in good health.

This CDR3 is CASSLGGSRGYEQYF. As DNA, the CDR3 is TGTGCCAGCAGTTTAGGTGGGTCTAGGGGCTACGAGCAGTACTTC. The chain recombines TRBV27 with TRBJ2-7, with D possibly being TRBD1 (5 bases). Germline V gene data show CDR1 as MNHEY and CDR2 as SMNVEV (reference sequence). The CDR3 is made up of 15 amino acids. The germline V and J ends were trimmed by 2 bases and 3 bases, with 14 bases remaining between them.